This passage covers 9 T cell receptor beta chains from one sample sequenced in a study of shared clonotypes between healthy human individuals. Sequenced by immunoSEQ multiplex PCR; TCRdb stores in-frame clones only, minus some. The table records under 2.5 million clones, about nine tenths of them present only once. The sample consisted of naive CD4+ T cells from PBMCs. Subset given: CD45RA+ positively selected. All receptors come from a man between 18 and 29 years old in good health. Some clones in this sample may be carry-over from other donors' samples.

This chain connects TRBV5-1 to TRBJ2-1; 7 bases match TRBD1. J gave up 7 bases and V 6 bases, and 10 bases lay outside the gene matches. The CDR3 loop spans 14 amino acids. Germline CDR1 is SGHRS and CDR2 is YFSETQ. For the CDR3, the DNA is TGCGCCAGCAAGGGAGAGGGGGCGAAGAATGAGCAGTTCTTC. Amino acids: CASKGEGAKNEQFF.

CDR3 bases: TGTGCCAGCAGCTTAGTCTCCGGGATCTCCTACGAGCAGTACTTC. Translating it yields CASSLVSGISYEQYF. V gene TRBV7-6 combines with J gene TRBJ2-7; D is possibly TRBD2 (5 bases). Trimming removed 1 base at V and 0 bases at J, with 10 bases between. Per germline, CDR1 SGHVS and CDR2 FNYEAQ. The CDR3 runs to 15 residues.

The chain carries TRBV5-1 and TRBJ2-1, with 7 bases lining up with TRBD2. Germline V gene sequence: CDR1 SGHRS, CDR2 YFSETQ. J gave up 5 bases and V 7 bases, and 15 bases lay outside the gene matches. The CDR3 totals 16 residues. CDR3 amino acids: CASGLTPSGLNNEQFF. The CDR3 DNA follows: TGCGCCAGCGGTCTTACCCCTAGCGGCCTTAACAATGAGCAGTTCTTC.

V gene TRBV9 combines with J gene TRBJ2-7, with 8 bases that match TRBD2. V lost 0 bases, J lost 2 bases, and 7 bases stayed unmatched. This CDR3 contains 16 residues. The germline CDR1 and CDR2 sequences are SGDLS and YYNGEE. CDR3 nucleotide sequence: TGTGCCAGCAGCGTAGGGATCGGGACTAGTCCCTACGAGCAGTACTTC. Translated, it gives CASSVGIGTSPYEQYF.

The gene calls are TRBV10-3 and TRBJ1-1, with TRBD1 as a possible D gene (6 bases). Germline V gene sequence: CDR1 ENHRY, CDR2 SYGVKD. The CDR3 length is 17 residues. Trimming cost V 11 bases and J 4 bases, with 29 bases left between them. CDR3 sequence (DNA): TGTGCCGCCCTCGGGGGGTCCTACGGTAGAGGGGGCACTGAAGCTTTCTTT. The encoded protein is CAALGGSYGRGGTEAFF.

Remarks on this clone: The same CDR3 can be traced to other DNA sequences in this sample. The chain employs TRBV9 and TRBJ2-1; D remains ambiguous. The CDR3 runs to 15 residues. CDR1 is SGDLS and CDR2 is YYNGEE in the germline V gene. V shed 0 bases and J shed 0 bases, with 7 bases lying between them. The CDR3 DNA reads TGTGCCAGCAGCGTAGCTGCGAGCTCCTACAATGAGCAGTTCTTC. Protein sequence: CASSVAASSYNEQFF.

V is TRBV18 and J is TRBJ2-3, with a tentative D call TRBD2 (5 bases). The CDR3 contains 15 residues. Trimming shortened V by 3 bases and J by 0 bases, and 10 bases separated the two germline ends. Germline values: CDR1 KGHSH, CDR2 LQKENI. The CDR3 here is CASSPGSTSTDTQYF. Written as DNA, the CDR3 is TGTGCCAGCTCACCGGGGAGTACTAGCACAGATACGCAGTATTTT.

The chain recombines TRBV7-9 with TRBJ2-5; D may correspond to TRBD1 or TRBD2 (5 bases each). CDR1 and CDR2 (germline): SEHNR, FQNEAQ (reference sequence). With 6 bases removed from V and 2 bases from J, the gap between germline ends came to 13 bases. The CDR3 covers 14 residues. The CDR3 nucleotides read TGTGCCAGCAGTACCGGAGAGGGGCAAGAGACCCAGTACTTC. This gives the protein CASSTGEGQETQYF.

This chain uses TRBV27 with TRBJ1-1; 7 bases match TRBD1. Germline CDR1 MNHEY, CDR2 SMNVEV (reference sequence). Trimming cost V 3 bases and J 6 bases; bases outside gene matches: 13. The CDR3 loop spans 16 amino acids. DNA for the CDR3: TGTGCCAGCAGTTTGAGTATTGGGACAGTCTGGTCTGAAGCTTTCTTT. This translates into CASSLSIGTVWSEAFF.